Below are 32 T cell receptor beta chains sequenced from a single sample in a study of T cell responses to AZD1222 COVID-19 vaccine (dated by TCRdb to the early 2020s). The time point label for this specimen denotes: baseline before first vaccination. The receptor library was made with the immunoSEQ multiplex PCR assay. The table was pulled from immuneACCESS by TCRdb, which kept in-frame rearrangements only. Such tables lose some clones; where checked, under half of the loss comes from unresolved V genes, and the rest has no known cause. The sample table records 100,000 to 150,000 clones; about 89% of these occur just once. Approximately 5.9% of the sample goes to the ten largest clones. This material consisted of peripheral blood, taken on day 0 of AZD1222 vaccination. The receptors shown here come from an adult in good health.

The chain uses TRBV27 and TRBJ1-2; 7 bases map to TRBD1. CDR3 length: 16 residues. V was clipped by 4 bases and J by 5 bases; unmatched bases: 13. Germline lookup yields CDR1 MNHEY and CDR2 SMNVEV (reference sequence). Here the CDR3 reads CASSSNTGAQTYGYTF. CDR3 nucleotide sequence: TGTGCCAGCAGTTCAAATACAGGGGCTCAAACTTATGGCTACACCTTC.

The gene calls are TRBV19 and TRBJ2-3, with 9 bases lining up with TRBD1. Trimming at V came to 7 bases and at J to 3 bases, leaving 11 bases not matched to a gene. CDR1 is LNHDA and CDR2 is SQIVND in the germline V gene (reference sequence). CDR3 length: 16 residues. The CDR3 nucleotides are TGTGCCAGTAACGTTCCGGGGGACAGGGATACAGATACGCAGTATTTT. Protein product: CASNVPGDRDTDTQYF.

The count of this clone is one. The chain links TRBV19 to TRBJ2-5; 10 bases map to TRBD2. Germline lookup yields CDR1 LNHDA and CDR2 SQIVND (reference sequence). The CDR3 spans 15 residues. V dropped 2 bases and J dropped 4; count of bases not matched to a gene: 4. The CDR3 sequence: CASSITWTSGETQYF. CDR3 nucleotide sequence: TGTGCCAGTAGTATAACATGGACTAGCGGAGAGACCCAGTACTTC.

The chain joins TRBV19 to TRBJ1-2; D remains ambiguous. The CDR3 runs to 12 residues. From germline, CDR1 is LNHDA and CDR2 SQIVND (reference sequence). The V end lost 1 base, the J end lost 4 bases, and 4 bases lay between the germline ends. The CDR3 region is CASSIVGYGYTF. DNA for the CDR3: TGTGCCAGTAGTATAGTGGGCTATGGCTACACCTTC.

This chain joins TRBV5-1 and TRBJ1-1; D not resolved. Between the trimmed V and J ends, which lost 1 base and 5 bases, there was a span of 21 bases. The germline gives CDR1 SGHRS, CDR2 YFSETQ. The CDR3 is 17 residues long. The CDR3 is CASSLSVSIRAWTEAFF. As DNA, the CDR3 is TGCGCCAGCAGCTTGTCAGTTTCGATTAGGGCGTGGACTGAAGCTTTCTTT.

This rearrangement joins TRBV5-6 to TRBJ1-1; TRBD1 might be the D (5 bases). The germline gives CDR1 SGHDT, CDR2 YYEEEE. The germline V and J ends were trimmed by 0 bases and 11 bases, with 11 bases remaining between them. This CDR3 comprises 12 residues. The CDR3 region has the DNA TGTGCCAGCAGCTTGGCAGGGAATTCGGCTTTCTTT. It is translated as CASSLAGNSAFF.

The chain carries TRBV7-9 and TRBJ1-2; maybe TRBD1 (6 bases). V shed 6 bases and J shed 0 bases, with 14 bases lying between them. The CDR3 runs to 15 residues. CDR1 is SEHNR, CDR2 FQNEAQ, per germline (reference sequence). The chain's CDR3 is CASSLQGVANYGYTF. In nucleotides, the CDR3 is TGTGCCAGCAGTTTACAGGGTGTAGCTAACTATGGCTACACCTTC.

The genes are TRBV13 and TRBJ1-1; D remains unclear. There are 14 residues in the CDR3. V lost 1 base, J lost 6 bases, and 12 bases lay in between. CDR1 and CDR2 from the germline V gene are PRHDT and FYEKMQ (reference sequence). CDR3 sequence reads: CASSLDTGKPEAFF. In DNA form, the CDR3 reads TGTGCCAGCAGCTTAGATACGGGTAAGCCTGAAGCTTTCTTT.

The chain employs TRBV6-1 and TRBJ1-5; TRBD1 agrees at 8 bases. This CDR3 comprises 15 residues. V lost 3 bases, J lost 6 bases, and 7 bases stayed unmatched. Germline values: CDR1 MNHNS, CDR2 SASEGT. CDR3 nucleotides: TGTGCCAGCAGTGACGTCGGACAGGGTGTTCAGCCCCAGCATTTT. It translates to CASSDVGQGVQPQHF.

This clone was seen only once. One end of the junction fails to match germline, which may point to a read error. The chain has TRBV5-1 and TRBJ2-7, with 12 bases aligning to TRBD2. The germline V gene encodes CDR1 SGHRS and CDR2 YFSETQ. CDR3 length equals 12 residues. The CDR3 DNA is TGCGCCAGCAGCTTCGGGACTAGCGGGTTTCACTTC. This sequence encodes CASSFGTSGFHF.

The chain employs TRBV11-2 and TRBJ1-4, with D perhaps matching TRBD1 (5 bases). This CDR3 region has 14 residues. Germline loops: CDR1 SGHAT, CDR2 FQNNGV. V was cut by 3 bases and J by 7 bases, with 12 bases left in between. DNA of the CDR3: TGTGCCAGCAGCTTGGCCGGGGGGGGTGAAAAACTGTTTTTT. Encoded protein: CASSLAGGGEKLFF.

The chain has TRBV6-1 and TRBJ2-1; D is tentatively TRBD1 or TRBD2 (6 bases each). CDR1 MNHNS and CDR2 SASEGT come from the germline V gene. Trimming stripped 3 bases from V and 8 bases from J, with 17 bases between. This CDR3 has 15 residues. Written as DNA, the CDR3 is TGTGCCAGCAGTGAGGAGCCCCTCGGGGGCCATGAGCAGTTCTTC. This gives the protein CASSEEPLGGHEQFF.

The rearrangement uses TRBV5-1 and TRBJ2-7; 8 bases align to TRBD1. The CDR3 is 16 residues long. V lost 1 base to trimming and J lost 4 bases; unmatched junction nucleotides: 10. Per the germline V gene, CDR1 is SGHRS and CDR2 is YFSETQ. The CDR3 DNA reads TGCGCCAGCAGCTTGACGAGTCAGGGGGCTACTTACGAGCAGTACTTC. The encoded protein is CASSLTSQGATYEQYF.

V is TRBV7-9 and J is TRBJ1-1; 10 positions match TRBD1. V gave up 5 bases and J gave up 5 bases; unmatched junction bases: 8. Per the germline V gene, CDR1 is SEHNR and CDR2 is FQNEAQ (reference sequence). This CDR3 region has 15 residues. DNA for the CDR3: TGTGCCAGCAGCGTGGGACAGGGGAGGAATACTGAAGCTTTCTTT. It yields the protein CASSVGQGRNTEAFF. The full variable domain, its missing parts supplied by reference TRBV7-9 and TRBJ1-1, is DTGVSQNPRHKITKRGQNVTFRCDPISEHNRLYWYRQTLGQGPEFLTYFQNEAQLEKSRLLSDRFSAERPKGSFSTLEIQRTEQGDSAMYLCASSVGQGRNTEAFFGQGTRLTVV.

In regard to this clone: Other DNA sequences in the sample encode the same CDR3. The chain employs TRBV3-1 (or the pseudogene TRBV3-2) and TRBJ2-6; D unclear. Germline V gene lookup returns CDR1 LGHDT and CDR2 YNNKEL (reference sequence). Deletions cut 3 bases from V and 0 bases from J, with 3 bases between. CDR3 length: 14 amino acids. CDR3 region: CASSQGSGANVLTF. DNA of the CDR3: TGTGCCAGCAGCCAGGGCTCTGGGGCCAACGTCCTGACTTTC.

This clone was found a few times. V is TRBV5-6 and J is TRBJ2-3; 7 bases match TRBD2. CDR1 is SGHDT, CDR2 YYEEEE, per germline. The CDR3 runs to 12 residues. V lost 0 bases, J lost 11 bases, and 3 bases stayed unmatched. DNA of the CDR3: TGTGCCAGCAGCTTGGCCTCGGGGGGGCAGTATTTT. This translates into CASSLASGGQYF.

The CDR3 loop is CASSYGMNTEAFF. Written as DNA, the CDR3 is TGTGCCAGCAGTTACGGGATGAACACTGAAGCTTTCTTT. V is TRBV6-5 and J is TRBJ1-1; no definite D call. Germline CDR1 is MNHEY and CDR2 is SVGAGI. Trimming removed 2 bases from V and 0 bases from J, with 4 bases in between. The CDR3 is 13 amino acids.

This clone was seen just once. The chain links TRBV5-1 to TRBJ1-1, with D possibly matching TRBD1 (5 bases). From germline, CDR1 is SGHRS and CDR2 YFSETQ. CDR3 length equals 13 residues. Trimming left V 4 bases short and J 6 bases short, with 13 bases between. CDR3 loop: CASSKGLGSEAFF. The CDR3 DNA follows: TGCGCCAGCAGCAAGGGGTTGGGCTCTGAAGCTTTCTTT. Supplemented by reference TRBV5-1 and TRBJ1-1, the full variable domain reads KAGVTQTPRYLIKTRGQQVTLSCSPISGHRSVSWYQQTPGQGLQFLFEYFSETQRNKGNFPGRFSGRQFSNSRSEMNVSTLELGDSALYLCASSKGLGSEAFFGQGTRLTVV.

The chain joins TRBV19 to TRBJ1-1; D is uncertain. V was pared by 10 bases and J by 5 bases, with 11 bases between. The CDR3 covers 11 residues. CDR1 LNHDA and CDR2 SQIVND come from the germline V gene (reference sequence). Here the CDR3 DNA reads TGTGCCACCCTTTATGGGACTGAAGCTTTCTTT. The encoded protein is CATLYGTEAFF.

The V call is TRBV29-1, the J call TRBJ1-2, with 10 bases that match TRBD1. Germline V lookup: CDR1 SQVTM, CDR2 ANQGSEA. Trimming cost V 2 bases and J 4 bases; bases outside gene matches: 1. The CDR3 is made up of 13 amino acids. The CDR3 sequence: CSVERDRGYGYTF. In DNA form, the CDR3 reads TGCAGCGTTGAACGGGACAGGGGCTATGGCTACACCTTC.

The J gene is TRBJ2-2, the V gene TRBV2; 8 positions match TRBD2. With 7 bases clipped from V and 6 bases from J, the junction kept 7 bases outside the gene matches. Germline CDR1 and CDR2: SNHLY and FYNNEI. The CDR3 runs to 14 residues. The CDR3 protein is CASISGSTAGELFF. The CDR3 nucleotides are TGTGCCAGCATCAGCGGGAGTACCGCCGGGGAGCTGTTTTTT. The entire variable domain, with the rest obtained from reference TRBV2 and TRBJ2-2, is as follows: EPEVTQTPSHQVTQMGQEVILRCVPISNHLYFYWYRQILGQKVEFLVSFYNNEISEKSEIFDDQFSVERPDGSNFTLKIRSTKLEDSAMYFCASISGSTAGELFFGEGSRLTVL.

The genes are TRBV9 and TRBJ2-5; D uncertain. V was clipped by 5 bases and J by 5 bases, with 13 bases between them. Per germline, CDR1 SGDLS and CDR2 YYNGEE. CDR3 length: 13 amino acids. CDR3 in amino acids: CASSGFDGETQYF. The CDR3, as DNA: TGTGCCAGCAGTGGTTTTGATGGGGAGACCCAGTACTTC.

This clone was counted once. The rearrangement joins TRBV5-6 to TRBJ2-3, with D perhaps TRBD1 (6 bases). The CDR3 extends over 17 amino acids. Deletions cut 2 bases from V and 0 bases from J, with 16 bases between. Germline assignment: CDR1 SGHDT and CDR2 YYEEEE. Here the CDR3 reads CASSFPPSGVSTDTQYF. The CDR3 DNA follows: TGTGCCAGCAGCTTCCCCCCATCAGGGGTTAGCACAGATACGCAGTATTTT.

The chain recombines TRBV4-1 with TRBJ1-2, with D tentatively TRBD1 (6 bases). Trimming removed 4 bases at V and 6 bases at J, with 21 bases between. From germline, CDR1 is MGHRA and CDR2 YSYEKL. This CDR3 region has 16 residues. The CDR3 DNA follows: TGCGCCAGCAGCCCAGACCATGACAGGCGCGGCAATGGCTACACCTTC. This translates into CASSPDHDRRGNGYTF.

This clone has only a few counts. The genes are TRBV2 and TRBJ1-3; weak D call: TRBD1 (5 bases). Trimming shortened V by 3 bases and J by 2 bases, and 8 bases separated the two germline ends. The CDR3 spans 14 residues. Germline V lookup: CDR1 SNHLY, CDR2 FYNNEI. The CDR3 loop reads CASSEGVPGNTIYF. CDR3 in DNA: TGTGCCAGCAGTGAGGGGGTTCCTGGAAACACCATATATTTT.

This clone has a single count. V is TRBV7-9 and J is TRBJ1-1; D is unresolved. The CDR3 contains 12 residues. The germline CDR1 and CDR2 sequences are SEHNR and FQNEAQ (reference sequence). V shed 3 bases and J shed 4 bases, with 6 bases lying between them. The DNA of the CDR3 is TGTGCCAGCAGCTTGCTCGGCACTGAAGCTTTCTTT. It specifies CASSLLGTEAFF.

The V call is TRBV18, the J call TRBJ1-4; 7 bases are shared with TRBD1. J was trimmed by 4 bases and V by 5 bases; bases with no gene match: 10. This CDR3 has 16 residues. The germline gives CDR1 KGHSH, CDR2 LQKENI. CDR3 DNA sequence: TGTGCCAGCTCAAACCTTGGGACAGTCCATAATGAAAAACTGTTTTTT. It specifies CASSNLGTVHNEKLFF.

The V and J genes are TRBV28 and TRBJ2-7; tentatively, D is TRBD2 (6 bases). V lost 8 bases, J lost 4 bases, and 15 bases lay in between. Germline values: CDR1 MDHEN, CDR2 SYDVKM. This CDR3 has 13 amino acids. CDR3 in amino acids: CASGTPSRYEQYF. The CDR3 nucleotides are TGTGCCAGCGGGACTCCCTCCCGGTACGAGCAGTACTTC.

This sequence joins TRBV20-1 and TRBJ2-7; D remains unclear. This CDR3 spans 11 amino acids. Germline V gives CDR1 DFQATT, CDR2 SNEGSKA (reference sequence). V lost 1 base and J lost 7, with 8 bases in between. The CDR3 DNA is TGCAGTGCTAGAGCTGGCGTTGAGCAGTACTTC. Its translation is CSARAGVEQYF.

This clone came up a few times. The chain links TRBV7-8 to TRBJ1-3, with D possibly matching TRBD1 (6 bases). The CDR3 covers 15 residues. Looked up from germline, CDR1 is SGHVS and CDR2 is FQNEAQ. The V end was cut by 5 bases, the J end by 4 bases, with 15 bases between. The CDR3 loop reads CASSITRGQGNTIYF. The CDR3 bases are TGTGCCAGCAGCATCACCAGGGGACAAGGAAACACCATATATTTT.

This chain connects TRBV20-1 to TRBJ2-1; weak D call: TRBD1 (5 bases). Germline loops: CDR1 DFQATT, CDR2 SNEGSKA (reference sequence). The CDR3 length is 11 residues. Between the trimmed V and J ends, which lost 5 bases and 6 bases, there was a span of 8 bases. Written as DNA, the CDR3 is TGCAGTGCTCTTGACAGCAATGAGCAGTTCTTC. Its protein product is CSALDSNEQFF.

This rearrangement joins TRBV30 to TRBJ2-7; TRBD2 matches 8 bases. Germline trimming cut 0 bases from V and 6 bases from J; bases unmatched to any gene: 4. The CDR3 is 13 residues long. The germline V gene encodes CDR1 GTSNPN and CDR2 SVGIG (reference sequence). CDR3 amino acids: CAWSVRGGGEQYF. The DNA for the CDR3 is TGTGCCTGGAGTGTACGGGGGGGCGGCGAGCAGTACTTC.